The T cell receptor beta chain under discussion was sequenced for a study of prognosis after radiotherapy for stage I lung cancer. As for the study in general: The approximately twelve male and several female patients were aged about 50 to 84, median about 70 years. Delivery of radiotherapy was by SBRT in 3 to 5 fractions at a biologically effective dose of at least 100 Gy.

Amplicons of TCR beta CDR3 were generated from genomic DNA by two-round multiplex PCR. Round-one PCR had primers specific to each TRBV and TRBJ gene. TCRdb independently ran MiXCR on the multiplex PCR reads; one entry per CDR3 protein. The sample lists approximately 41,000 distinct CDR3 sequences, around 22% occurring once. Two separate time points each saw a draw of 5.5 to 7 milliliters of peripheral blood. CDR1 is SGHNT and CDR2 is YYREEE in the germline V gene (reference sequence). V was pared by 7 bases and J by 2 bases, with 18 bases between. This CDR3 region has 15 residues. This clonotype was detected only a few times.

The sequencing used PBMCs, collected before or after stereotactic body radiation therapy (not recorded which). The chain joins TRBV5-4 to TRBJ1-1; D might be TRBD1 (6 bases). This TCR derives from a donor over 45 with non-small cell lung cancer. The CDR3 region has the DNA TGTGCCAGCCGACAGGAGTCGGTGTCTAACACTGAAGCTTTCTTT. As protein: CASRQESVSNTEAFF.